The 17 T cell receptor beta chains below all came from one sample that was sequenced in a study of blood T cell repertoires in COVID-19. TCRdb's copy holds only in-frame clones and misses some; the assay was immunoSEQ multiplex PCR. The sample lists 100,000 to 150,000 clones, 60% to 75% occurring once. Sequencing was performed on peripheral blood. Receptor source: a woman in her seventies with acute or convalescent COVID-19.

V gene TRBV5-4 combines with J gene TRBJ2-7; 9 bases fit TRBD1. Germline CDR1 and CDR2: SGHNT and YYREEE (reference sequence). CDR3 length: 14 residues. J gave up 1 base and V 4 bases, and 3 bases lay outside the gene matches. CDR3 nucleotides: TGTGCCAGCAGCCCGGGACAGGGATCCTACGAGCAGTACTTC. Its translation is CASSPGQGSYEQYF.

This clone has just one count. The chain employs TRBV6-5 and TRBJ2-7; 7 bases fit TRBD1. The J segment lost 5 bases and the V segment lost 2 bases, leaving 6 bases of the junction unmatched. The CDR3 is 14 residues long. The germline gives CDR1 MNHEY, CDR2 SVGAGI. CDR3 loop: CASSYQQGWDEQYF. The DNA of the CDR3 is TGTGCCAGCAGTTACCAACAGGGGTGGGACGAGCAGTACTTC.

The CDR3 sequence: CASRRQGYDNSPLHF. In DNA form, the CDR3 reads TGTGCCAGCAGGAGACAGGGATACGATAATTCACCCCTCCACTTT. The chain is built from TRBV6-5 and TRBJ1-6; 7 bases line up with TRBD1. Germline V gene data show CDR1 as MNHEY and CDR2 as SVGAGI. The CDR3 has 15 amino acids. The J segment lost 5 bases and the V segment lost 6 bases, leaving 7 bases of the junction unmatched.

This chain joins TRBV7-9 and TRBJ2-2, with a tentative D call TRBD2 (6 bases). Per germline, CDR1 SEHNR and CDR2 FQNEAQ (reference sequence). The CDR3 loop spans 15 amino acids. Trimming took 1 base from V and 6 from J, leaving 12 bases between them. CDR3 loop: CASSLDSGDAGELFF. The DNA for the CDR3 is TGTGCCAGCAGCTTAGATTCGGGGGACGCCGGGGAGCTGTTTTTT. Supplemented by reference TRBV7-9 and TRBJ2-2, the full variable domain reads DTGVSQNPRHKITKRGQNVTFRCDPISEHNRLYWYRQTLGQGPEFLTYFQNEAQLEKSRLLSDRFSAERPKGSFSTLEIQRTEQGDSAMYLCASSLDSGDAGELFFGEGSRLTVL.

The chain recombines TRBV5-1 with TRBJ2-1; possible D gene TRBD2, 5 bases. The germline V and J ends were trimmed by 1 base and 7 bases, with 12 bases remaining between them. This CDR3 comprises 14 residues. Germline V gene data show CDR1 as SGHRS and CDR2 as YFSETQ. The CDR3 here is CASSLSPSPNEQFF. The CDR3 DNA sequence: TGCGCCAGCAGCTTGTCCCCTAGCCCGAATGAGCAGTTCTTC.

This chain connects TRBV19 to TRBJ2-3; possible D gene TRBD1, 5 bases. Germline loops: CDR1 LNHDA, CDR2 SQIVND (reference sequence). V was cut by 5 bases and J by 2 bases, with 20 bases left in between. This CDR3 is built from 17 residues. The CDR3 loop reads CASSADSDLDLTDTQYF. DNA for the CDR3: TGTGCCAGTAGTGCCGACAGTGACCTTGATCTCACAGATACGCAGTATTTT.

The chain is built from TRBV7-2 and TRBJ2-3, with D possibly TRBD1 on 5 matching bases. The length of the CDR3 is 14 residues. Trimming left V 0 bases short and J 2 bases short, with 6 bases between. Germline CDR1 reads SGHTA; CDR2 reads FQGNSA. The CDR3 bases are TGTGCCAGCAGCTTAGCGACAGTCACAGATACGCAGTATTTT. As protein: CASSLATVTDTQYF.

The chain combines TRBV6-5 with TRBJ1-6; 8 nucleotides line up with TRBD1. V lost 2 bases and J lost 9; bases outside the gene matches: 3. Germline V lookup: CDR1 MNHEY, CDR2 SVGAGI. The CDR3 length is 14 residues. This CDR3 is CASSYDRGPSPLHF. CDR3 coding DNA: TGTGCCAGCAGTTACGACAGGGGACCTTCACCCCTCCACTTT.

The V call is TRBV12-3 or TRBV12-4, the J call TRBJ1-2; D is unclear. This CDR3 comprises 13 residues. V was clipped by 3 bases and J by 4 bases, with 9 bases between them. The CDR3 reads CASSLPGSYGYTF. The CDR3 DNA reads TGTGCCAGCAGTTTGCCAGGAAGCTATGGCTACACCTTC.

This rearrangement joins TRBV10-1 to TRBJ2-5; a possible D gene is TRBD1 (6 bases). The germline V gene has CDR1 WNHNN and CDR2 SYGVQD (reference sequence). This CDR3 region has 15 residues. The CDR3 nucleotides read TGCGCAGAAAAACAGGGTTGGGGGTACCAAGAGACCCAGTACTTC. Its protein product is CAEKQGWGYQETQYF.

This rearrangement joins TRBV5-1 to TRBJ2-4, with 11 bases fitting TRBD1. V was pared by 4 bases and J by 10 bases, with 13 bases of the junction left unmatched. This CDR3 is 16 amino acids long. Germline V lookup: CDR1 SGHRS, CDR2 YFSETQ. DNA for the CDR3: TGCGCCAGCAGCCCAGGGACAGGGGGGAATCTTAGGATTCAGTACTTC. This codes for CASSPGTGGNLRIQYF.

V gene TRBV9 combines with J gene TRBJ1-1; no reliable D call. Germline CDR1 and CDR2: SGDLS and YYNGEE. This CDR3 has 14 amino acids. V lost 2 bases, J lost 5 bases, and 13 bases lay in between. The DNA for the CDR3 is TGTGCCAGCAGCGTCGACCATGGGAGAACTGAAGCTTTCTTT. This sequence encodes CASSVDHGRTEAFF.

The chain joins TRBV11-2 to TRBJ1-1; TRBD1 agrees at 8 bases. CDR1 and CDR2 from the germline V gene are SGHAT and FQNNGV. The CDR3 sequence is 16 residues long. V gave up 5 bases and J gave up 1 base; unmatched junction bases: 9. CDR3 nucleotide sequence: TGTGCCAGCAGCGCCGGACAGGGTTGGTGGAACACTGAAGCTTTCTTT. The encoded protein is CASSAGQGWWNTEAFF.

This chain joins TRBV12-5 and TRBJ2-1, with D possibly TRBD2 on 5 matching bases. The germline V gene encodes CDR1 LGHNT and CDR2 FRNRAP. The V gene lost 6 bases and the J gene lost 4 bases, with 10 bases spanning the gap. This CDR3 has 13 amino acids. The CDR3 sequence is CASGAGDYNEQFF. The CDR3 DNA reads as TGTGCTAGTGGCGCGGGCGATTACAATGAGCAGTTCTTC.

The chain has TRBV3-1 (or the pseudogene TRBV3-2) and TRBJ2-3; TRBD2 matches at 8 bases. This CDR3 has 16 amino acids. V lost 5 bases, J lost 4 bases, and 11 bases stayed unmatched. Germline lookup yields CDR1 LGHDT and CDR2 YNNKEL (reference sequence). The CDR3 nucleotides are TGTGCCAGCAGCTACGGGACGGGGGGGACGGCAGATACGCAGTATTTT. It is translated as CASSYGTGGTADTQYF.

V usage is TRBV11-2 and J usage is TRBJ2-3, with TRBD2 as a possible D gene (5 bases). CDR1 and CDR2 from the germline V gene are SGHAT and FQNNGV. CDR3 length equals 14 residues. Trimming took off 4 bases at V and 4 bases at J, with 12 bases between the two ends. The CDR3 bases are TGTGCCAGCAGCTGGAGCGGAGGCGCAGATACGCAGTATTTT. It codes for CASSWSGGADTQYF.

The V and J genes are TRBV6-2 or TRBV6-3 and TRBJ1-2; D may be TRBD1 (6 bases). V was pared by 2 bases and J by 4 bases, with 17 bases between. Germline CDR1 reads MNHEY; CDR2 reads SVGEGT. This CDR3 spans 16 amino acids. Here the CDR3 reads CASSYNARGVSYGYTF. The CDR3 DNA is TGTGCCAGCAGTTACAATGCCAGGGGAGTAAGCTATGGCTACACCTTC.